What follows describes a single T cell receptor beta chain. Antigen: not known. This specimen belongs to a study of a mutant IDH1 vaccine in newly diagnosed glioma. Study at large: Most patients had received both radiotherapy and temozolomide, the prior options being radiotherapy, temozolomide, or both.

Profiling relied on immunoSEQ multiplex PCR, and the TCRdb table lists in-frame clones only, not all of them. The sample includes 30,000 to 35,000 clones, approximately 89% seen only once; the top ten take roughly 2%. Trimming took off 0 bases at V and 7 bases at J, with 16 bases between the two ends. The CDR3 consists of 15 residues. Germline values: CDR1 MNHEY, CDR2 SMNVEV (reference sequence). The sample's time point: week 47, end of study. Doses comprised 300 ug of mutant IDH1 20-mer peptide each, plus topical imiquimod. Across weeks 1, 3, 5, 7, 11, 15, 19 and 23, patients received a vaccination each time, eight in all. Study-level findings and limits: Pseudoprogression showed no apparent link to changes in top peripheral T cell clonotypes.

The TCR comes from a man aged 35 to 55 with glioma. Sample: PBMCs, taken from a glioma patient whose treatment included an IDH1 peptide vaccine. This chain uses TRBV27 with TRBJ2-7; D is perhaps TRBD2 (5 bases). The CDR3 nucleotides read TGTGCCAGCAGTTTATCGGCGGGTGGCCTTCGGGAGCAGTACTTC. It codes for CASSLSAGGLREQYF.